Presented here are 14 T cell receptor beta chains from one specimen sequenced in a study of metastatic and nonmetastatic thyroid tumors. TCRdb re-called the PCR reads with MiXCR. Here the sample spans 33,000 or so clones, roughly a fifth being singletons. Thyroid surgery was performed in patients who had received no treatment beforehand. What was sequenced was blood. The receptor set was obtained from a female donor with papillary thyroid cancer or a benign thyroid nodule (not recorded which). Some clones in this sample may be carry-over from other donors' samples.

In its sample, this clone was seen many times. The rearrangement links TRBV5-5 to TRBJ2-5; D is perhaps TRBD1 (5 bases). The germline V gene encodes CDR1 SGHKS and CDR2 YYEKEE (reference sequence). V was pared by 4 bases and J by 0 bases, with 10 bases between. The CDR3 totals 14 residues. In DNA form, the CDR3 reads TGTGCCAGCAGCCTCCGACAGTACCAAGAGACCCAGTACTTC. Translated: CASSLRQYQETQYF.

This clone has ten or more counts. The chain couples TRBV5-6 to TRBJ2-5, with TRBD1 identical over 9 bases. J lost 3 bases, V lost 0 bases, and 12 bases had no gene match. Germline values: CDR1 SGHDT, CDR2 YYEEEE. The CDR3 length is 18 residues. The CDR3 protein is CASSLGATQGAREETQYF. For the CDR3, the DNA is TGTGCCAGCAGCTTGGGCGCAACACAGGGGGCTAGGGAAGAGACCCAGTACTTC.

This clone was seen ten or more times. The chain uses TRBV7-6 and TRBJ2-5, with D unresolved. V was cut by 7 bases and J by 2 bases, with 17 bases left in between. This CDR3 spans 15 amino acids. Germline V gene data show CDR1 as SGHVS and CDR2 as FNYEAQ. The CDR3 DNA is TGTGCCAGCACCCTAAAGGGCTTAGGTCAAGAGACCCAGTACTTC. Protein: CASTLKGLGQETQYF.

Many counts were recorded for this clone. The chain links TRBV19 to TRBJ2-7; D uncertain. The ends were cut back, 3 bases at V and 2 bases at J, with 11 bases in the middle. Germline CDR1 LNHDA, CDR2 SQIVND (reference sequence). CDR3 length: 14 residues. For the CDR3, the DNA is TGTGCCAGTAGTATTTCTTGGTCAACCTACGAGCAGTACTTC. Protein: CASSISWSTYEQYF.

In this sample, this clone turned up many times. Here the CDR3 DNA reads TGTGCCAGCAGCCTAGGAGACCCCTCCTACGAGCAGTACTTC. This translates into CASSLGDPSYEQYF. The chain is built from TRBV5-5 and TRBJ2-7, with unresolved D. Germline CDR1 SGHKS, CDR2 YYEKEE (reference sequence). The CDR3 has 14 residues. V lost 4 bases to trimming and J lost 0 bases, with 11 bases between them.

The V call is TRBV12-3 or TRBV12-4, the J call TRBJ1-4; D may be TRBD1 (5 bases). The CDR3 covers 13 residues. V was clipped by 5 bases and J by 10 bases, with 14 bases between them. CDR3 loop: CASSMDKAGKLFF. CDR3 nucleotide sequence: TGTGCCAGCAGTATGGACAAGGCCGGAAAACTGTTTTTT.

In its sample, this clone was seen a few times. This chain links TRBV6-1 with TRBJ1-2; a possible D gene is TRBD1 (6 bases). The V gene lost 8 bases and the J gene lost 3 bases, with 19 bases spanning the gap. CDR1 and CDR2 from the germline V gene are MNHNS and SASEGT. The CDR3 extends over 15 amino acids. This CDR3 reads CASVPRSDSDYGYTF. CDR3 DNA: TGTGCCAGCGTCCCCCGCTCGGACAGTGACTATGGCTACACCTTC.

This clone has ten or more counts. This rearrangement joins TRBV3-1 to TRBJ1-3, with D uncertain. This CDR3 has 12 residues. The germline CDR1 and CDR2 sequences are LGHDT and YNNKEL (reference sequence). With 3 bases removed from V and 1 base from J, the gap between germline ends came to 1 base. The CDR3 bases are TGTGCCAGCAGCCATTCTGGAAACACCATATATTTT. Its protein product is CASSHSGNTIYF.

V gene TRBV5-1 combines with J gene TRBJ2-3, with 8 bases fitting TRBD2. J lost 0 bases, V lost 1 base, and 1 base had no gene match. The CDR3 totals 15 residues. Per germline, CDR1 SGHRS and CDR2 YFSETQ. The CDR3 coding sequence is TGCGCCAGCAGCTTGCCTAGCGGGAGCACAGATACGCAGTATTTT. Translation: CASSLPSGSTDTQYF.

This clone was observed many times. V gene TRBV5-1 combines with J gene TRBJ2-7, with TRBD2 identical over 7 bases. Germline CDR1 reads SGHRS; CDR2 reads YFSETQ. Trimming cost V 4 bases and J 4 bases; bases outside gene matches: 11. The CDR3 length is 15 residues. CDR3 in DNA: TGCGCCAGCAGCACCGATGGCGGGAGTGGTTACGAGCAGTACTTC. It yields the protein CASSTDGGSGYEQYF.

By share, this clone counts as medium-sized. The chain links TRBV6-1 to TRBJ2-7, with TRBD1 as a possible D gene (6 bases). V was trimmed by 1 base and J by 0 bases, leaving 10 bases between them. The CDR3 runs 15 residues. Germline V gives CDR1 MNHNS, CDR2 SASEGT. The CDR3 here is CASSEGGGASYEQYF. The CDR3 DNA is TGTGCCAGCAGTGAAGGAGGGGGTGCCTCCTACGAGCAGTACTTC.

The chain joins TRBV7-6 to TRBJ2-1; 8 nucleotides align to TRBD2. The V and J ends lost 1 base and 4 bases, in that order; junction bases with no gene match: 3. CDR1 and CDR2 from the germline V gene are SGHVS and FNYEAQ. The CDR3 is made up of 15 amino acids. For the CDR3, the DNA is TGTGCCAGCAGCTTAGGGATAGCGGGATACAATGAGCAGTTCTTC. Translating it yields CASSLGIAGYNEQFF.

The sample holds one count of this clone. The chain recombines TRBV11-1 with TRBJ2-6; tentatively, D is TRBD2 (5 bases). Germline CDR1 is SGHAT and CDR2 is FQDESV (reference sequence). Trimming cost V 7 bases and J 4 bases, with 17 bases left between them. The length of the CDR3 is 16 residues. CDR3 DNA sequence: TGTGCCAGCATCACCGCCCCCGGGGAGGGGGCCAACGTCCTGACTTTC. Protein: CASITAPGEGANVLTF.

The rearrangement links TRBV6-1 to TRBJ2-7; maybe TRBD1 (5 bases). Germline CDR1 MNHNS, CDR2 SASEGT. The V gene lost 3 bases and the J gene lost 2 bases, with 11 bases spanning the gap. The CDR3 extends over 14 amino acids. DNA for the CDR3: TGTGCCAGCAGTGACAGGGTCTTGACCTACGAGCAGTACTTC. Its protein product is CASSDRVLTYEQYF.